These T cell receptor beta chains were read from a single sample in a study of CD8 T cells in ankylosing spondylitis. From the 5' RACE reads, TCRdb called clonotypes with MiXCR, one entry per CDR3 protein. The profile shows about 160,000 distinct CDR3 sequences, around 43% of them singletons. Sequenced sample: synovial fluid, either unsorted or a sorted T cell fraction (not recorded which). The receptors stem from a male donor with ankylosing spondylitis. CDR3s include the opening cysteine and the closing phenylalanine or tryptophan. D genes are given only for firm matches. Size is omitted from some rows. Given values are once, few, many or a class for expanded clones.

V	size	J	D	CDR3	DNA
TRBV5-6	.	TRBJ1-1	TRBD1	CASSWTGGAYTEAFF	TGTGCCAGCAGCTGGACAGGGGGCGCCTACACTGAAGCTTTCTTT
TRBV4-2	.	TRBJ1-1	.	CASSQDRYSNTEAFF	TGTGCCAGCAGCCAAGATCGTTACTCGAACACTGAAGCTTTCTTT
TRBV5-1	.	TRBJ2-1	TRBD2	CASSFYGRDNEQFF	TGCGCCAGCAGCTTCTACGGGAGGGACAATGAGCAGTTCTTC
TRBV4-1	.	TRBJ2-3	TRBD2	CASSPFRTSGRASQYF	TGCGCCAGCAGCCCATTTAGGACTAGCGGGAGGGCCTCGCAGTATTTT
TRBV4-1	.	TRBJ2-5	.	CASSRRREGSQYF	TGCGCCAGCAGCCGAAGGCGGGAAGGTTCCCAGTACTTC
TRBV27	.	TRBJ2-1	TRBD2	CASSTSGSYNEQFF	TGTGCCAGCAGCACTAGCGGAAGTTACAATGAGCAGTTCTTC
TRBV12-3/TRBV12-4	.	TRBJ1-1	.	CASSLPQGGEGTEAFF	TGTGCCAGCAGTTTACCACAAGGAGGGGAGGGCACTGAAGCTTTCTTT
TRBV10-1	few	TRBJ1-5	.	CASNKTGSSNQPQHF	TGCGCCAGCAACAAGACAGGAAGCAGCAATCAGCCCCAGCATTTT
TRBV5-1	.	TRBJ2-6	.	CASSTQGFIISGANVLTF	TGCGCCAGCAGCACCCAGGGGTTTATCATCTCTGGGGCCAACGTCCTGACTTTC
TRBV10-3	.	TRBJ1-3	.	CAISAYRGLSSGNTIYF	TGTGCCATCAGTGCATACCGAGGTCTCAGCTCTGGAAACACCATATATTTT
TRBV28	.	TRBJ2-7	TRBD1	CASSRPRDRVHEQYF	TGTGCCAGCAGCCGTCCCCGGGACAGGGTCCACGAGCAGTACTTC
TRBV9	.	TRBJ2-3	TRBD1	CASSVDGTGSDTQYF	TGTGCCAGCAGCGTAGACGGGACAGGGTCAGATACGCAGTATTTT
TRBV25-1	many	TRBJ2-3	TRBD2	CASSEMGSGGWADTQYF	TGTGCCAGCAGTGAAATGGGCAGCGGGGGTTGGGCAGATACGCAGTATTTT
TRBV7-9	.	TRBJ2-3	.	CASSPWGYTDTQYF	TGTGCCAGCAGCCCCTGGGGGTACACAGATACGCAGTATTTT
TRBV30	.	TRBJ1-2	.	CAWSVQVAFVVPGGEGYTF	TGTGCCTGGAGTGTACAGGTCGCTTTTGTTGTGCCGGGCGGAGAAGGCTACACCTTC
TRBV5-1	.	TRBJ2-3	TRBD2	CASRLAGAADTQYF	TGCGCCAGCAGGCTAGCGGGAGCCGCAGATACGCAGTATTTT
TRBV20-1	.	TRBJ2-5	.	CSARPPPLGAGTQYF	TGCAGTGCTAGACCCCCCCCTTTAGGGGCTGGGACCCAGTACTTC
TRBV12-3/TRBV12-4	few	TRBJ2-3	TRBD1	CASKGQGRTDTQYF	TGTGCCAGCAAGGGACAGGGGCGAACAGATACGCAGTATTTT
TRBV5-6	few	TRBJ1-1	TRBD1	CASSPGTGGMKAFF	TGTGCCAGCAGCCCTGGGACAGGGGGGATGAAAGCTTTCTTT
TRBV12-3/TRBV12-4	few	TRBJ2-3	TRBD2	CASSLGGGTAWDF	TGTGCCAGCAGTTTAGGGGGGGGGACCGCCTGGGATTTT
TRBV10-3	few	TRBJ2-7	TRBD1	CAISEEDRGLTYEQYF	TGTGCCATCAGTGAGGAAGACAGGGGGCTCACCTACGAGCAGTACTTC
TRBV6-5	.	TRBJ2-5	TRBD1	CASSYSGTGIWSETQYF	TGTGCCAGCAGTTACTCCGGGACAGGGATTTGGAGTGAGACCCAGTACTTC
TRBV5-1	few	TRBJ2-1	.	CASSLAGNEQFF	TGCGCCAGCAGCTTGGCAGGGAATGAGCAGTTCTTC
TRBV5-1	.	TRBJ2-1	.	CASSLIGKGRKQLEFF	TGCGCCAGCAGCTTGATTGGGAAGGGGAGGAAACAGCTTGAGTTCTTC
TRBV4-1	few	TRBJ2-7	.	CASSQSSVYEQYF	TGCGCCAGCAGCCAATCTAGCGTATACGAGCAGTACTTC
TRBV24-1	many	TRBJ2-4	.	CATSDGDIQYF	TGTGCCACCAGTGACGGGGACATTCAGTACTTC
TRBV7-8	.	TRBJ2-1	.	CASSSRPGFTYNEQFF	TGTGCCAGCAGCTCTAGGCCGGGTTTTACCTACAATGAGCAGTTCTTC
TRBV25-1	.	TRBJ1-4	.	CASSEYDDSEKLFF	TGTGCCAGCAGTGAATATGACGATAGTGAAAAACTGTTTTTT
TRBV5-1	few	TRBJ1-6	.	CASSRGVRPYNSPLHF	TGCGCCAGCAGCAGGGGGGTCCGGCCCTATAATTCACCCCTCCACTTT
TRBV7-9	.	TRBJ1-2	.	CASSQEDNYGYTF	TGTGCCAGCAGCCAGGAGGATAACTATGGCTACACCTTC
TRBV25-1	.	TRBJ1-6	.	CASSESPGSHSPLHF	TGTGCCAGCAGTGAATCGCCAGGGAGCCACTCACCCCTCCACTTT
TRBV5-1	.	TRBJ1-4	.	CASSLDGTPLEEKLFF	TGCGCCAGCAGCTTGGATGGGACCCCCTTGGAGGAAAAACTGTTTTTT
TRBV7-6	.	TRBJ2-1	.	CASSLERGPYNEQFF	TGTGCCAGCAGCTTAGAACGGGGTCCTTACAATGAGCAGTTCTTC
TRBV20-1	.	TRBJ2-7	.	CSAGWFGRAFPPEQYF	TGCAGTGCGGGGTGGTTCGGGAGAGCATTTCCCCCGGAGCAGTACTTC
TRBV20-1	.	TRBJ2-1	.	CSARDRPPHGKFF	TGCAGTGCTAGAGATCGGCCCCCCCACGGGAAGTTCTTC
TRBV20-1	many	TRBJ1-5	.	CSGSGGDGNQPQHF	TGCAGTGGGAGTGGAGGGGACGGCAATCAGCCCCAGCATTTT
TRBV15	.	TRBJ2-5	.	CATSRVFADSEETQYF	TGTGCCACCAGCAGAGTGTTTGCGGATAGCGAAGAGACCCAGTACTTC
TRBV29-1	.	TRBJ2-5	.	CSVEYQGQETQYF	TGCAGCGTTGAATATCAGGGGCAAGAGACCCAGTACTTC
TRBV15	.	TRBJ2-3	.	CATSRVEGDTQYF	TGTGCCACCAGCAGAGTGGAGGGGGATACGCAGTATTTT
TRBV10-3	.	TRBJ2-5	TRBD1	CAISRQGAFLETQYF	TGTGCCATCAGTCGACAGGGGGCCTTCTTAGAGACCCAGTACTTC
TRBV6-5	many	TRBJ1-1	.	CASSYGRGGEAFF	TGTGCCAGCAGTTACGGGAGGGGAGGAGAAGCTTTCTTT
TRBV29-1	.	TRBJ2-1	.	CSGFFVYHSPGYEQFF	TGCAGCGGTTTTTTTGTCTACCACTCGCCCGGGTATGAGCAGTTCTTC
TRBV28	.	TRBJ2-1	TRBD2	CASGGTSPVILDNEQFF	TGTGCCAGCGGTGGGACTAGCCCCGTTATCCTGGACAATGAGCAGTTCTTC
TRBV7-6	.	TRBJ2-1	TRBD2	CASSYRTSGTYEQFF	TGTGCCAGCAGCTACCGGACTAGCGGGACCTATGAGCAGTTCTTC
TRBV10-2	many	TRBJ1-6	.	CASSESEEGSPLHF	TGCGCCAGCAGTGAGTCGGAAGAGGGTTCACCCCTCCACTTT
TRBV20-1	.	TRBJ2-1	.	CSARVPDQHVNEQFF	TGCAGTGCTAGAGTGCCAGACCAACACGTAAATGAGCAGTTCTTC
TRBV4-3	.	TRBJ1-1	.	CASSRGKRGTRNTEAFF	TGCGCCAGCAGCCGGGGGAAAAGGGGTACGAGGAACACTGAAGCTTTCTTT
TRBV13	few	TRBJ2-5	TRBD2	CASSFGTSGEETQYF	TGTGCCAGCAGCTTCGGGACTAGCGGTGAAGAGACCCAGTACTTC